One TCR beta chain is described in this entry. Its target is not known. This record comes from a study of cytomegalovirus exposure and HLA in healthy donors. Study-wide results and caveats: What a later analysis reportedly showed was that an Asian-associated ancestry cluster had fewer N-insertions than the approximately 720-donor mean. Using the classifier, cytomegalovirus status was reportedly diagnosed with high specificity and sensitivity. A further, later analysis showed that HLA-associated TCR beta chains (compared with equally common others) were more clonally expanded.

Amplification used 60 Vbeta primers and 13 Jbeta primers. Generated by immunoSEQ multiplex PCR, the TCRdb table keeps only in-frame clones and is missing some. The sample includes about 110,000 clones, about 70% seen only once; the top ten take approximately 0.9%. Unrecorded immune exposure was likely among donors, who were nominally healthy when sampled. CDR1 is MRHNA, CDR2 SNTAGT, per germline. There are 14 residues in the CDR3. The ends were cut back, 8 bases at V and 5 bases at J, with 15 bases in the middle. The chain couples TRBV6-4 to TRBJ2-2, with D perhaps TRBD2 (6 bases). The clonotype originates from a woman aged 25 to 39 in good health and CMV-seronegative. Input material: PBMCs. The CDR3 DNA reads TGTGCCAGCCGACTAGATGGGGGTACCGGGGAGCTGTTTTTT. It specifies CASRLDGGTGELFF.